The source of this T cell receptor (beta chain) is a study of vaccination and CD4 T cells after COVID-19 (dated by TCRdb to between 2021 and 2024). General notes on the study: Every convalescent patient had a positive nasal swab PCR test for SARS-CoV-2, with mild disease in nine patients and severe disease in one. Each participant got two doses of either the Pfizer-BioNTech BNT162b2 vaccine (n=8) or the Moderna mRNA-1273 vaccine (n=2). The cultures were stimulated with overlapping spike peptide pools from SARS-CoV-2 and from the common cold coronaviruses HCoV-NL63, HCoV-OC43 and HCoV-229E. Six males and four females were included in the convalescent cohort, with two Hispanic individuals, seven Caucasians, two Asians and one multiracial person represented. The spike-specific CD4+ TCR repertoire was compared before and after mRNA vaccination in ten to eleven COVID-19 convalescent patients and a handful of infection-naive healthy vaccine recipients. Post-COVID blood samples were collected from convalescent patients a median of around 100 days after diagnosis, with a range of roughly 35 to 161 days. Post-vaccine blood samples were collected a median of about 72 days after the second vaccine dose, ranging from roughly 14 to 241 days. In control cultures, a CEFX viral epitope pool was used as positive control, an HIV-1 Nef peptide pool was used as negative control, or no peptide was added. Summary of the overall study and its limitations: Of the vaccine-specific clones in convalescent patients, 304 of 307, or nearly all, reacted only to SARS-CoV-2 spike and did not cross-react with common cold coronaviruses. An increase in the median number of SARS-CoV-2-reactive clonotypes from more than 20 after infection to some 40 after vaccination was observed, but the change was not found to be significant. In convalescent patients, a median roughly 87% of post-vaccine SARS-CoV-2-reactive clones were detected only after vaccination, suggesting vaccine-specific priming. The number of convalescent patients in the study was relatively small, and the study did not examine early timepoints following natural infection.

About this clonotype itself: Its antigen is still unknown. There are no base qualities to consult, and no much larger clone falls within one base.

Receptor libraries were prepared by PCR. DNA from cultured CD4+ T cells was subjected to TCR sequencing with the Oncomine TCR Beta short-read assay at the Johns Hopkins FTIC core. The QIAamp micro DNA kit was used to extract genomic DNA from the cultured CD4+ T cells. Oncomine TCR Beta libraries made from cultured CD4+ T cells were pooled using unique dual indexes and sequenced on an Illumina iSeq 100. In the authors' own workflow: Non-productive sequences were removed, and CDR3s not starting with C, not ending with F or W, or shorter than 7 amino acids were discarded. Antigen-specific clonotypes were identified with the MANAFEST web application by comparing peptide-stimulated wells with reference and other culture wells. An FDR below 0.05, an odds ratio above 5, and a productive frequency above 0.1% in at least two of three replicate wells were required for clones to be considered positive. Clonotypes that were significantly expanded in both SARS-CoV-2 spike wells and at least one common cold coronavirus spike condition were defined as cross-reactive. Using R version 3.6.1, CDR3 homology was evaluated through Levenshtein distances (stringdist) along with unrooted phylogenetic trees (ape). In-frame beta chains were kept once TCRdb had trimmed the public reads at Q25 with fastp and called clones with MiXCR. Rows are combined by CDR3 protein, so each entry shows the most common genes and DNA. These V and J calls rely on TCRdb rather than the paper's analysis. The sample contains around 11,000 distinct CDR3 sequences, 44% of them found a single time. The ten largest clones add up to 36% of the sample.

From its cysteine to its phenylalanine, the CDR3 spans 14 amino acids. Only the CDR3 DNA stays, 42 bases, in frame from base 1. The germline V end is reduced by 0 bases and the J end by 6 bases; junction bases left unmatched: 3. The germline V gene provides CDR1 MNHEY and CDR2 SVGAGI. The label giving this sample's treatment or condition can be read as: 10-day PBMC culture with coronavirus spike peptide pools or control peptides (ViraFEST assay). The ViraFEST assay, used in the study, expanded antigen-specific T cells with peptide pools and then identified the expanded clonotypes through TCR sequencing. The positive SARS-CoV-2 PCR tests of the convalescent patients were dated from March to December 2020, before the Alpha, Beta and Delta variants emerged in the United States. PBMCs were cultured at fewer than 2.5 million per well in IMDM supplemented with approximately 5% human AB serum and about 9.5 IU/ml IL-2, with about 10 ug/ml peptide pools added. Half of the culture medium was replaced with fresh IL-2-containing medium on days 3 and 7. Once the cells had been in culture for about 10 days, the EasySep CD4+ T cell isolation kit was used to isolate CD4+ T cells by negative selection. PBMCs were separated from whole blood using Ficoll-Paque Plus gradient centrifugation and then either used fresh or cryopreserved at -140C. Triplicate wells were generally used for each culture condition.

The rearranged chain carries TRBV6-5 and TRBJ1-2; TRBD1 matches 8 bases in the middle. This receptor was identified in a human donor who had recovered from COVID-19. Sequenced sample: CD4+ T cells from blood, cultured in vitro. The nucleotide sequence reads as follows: TGTGCCAGCAGTTACTCCCCAGGGGGCAATGGCTACACCTTC. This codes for CASSYSPGGNGYTF.